Following are 25 T cell receptor beta chains from one sample sequenced in a study of blood T cell repertoires in COVID-19. The method was immunoSEQ multiplex PCR; TCRdb's version includes in-frame clones alone and lacks a portion of them. The data contain about 400,000 clones, around 87% of them seen just once; the ten biggest clones take up roughly 1.9%. The sequenced sample consisted of PBMCs or T cells enriched from blood (not recorded which). The receptor source for this set is a middle-aged man in a cohort exposed to, infected with or recovered from COVID-19 (not recorded which).

V gene TRBV5-1 combines with J gene TRBJ2-1, with D perhaps matching TRBD2 (6 bases). V was clipped by 4 bases and J by 7 bases, with 21 bases between them. The CDR3 is 16 amino acids. Germline CDR1 and CDR2: SGHRS and YFSETQ. This CDR3 is CASSQTSGLRGNEQFF. In DNA, the CDR3 is TGCGCCAGCAGCCAGACTTCGGGACTTCGAGGTAATGAGCAGTTCTTC.

V usage is TRBV18 and J usage is TRBJ1-6; TRBD1 aligns across 10 bases. Germline V gives CDR1 KGHSH, CDR2 LQKENI. Trimming removed 3 bases from V and 7 bases from J; junction bases left unmatched: 6. This CDR3 has 16 amino acids. CDR3 residues: CASSPLTGGGNSPLHF. The DNA of the CDR3 is TGTGCCAGCTCACCTCTGACAGGGGGCGGGAATTCACCCCTCCACTTT.

This clone appeared a single time. This chain joins TRBV3-1 (or the pseudogene TRBV3-2) and TRBJ2-2; TRBD2 agrees at 8 bases. V lost 4 bases and J lost 6; bases outside the gene matches: 13. The germline V gene has CDR1 LGHDT and CDR2 YNNKEL (reference sequence). The CDR3 is made up of 17 amino acids. The CDR3 DNA reads as TGTGCCAGCAGCCGAAGGGGTAGCGGGACCCAGGCCGGGGAGCTGTTTTTT. It translates to CASSRRGSGTQAGELFF.

In its sample, this clone was seen once. J is TRBJ1-6 and V is TRBV6-1; D is possibly TRBD1 (5 bases). Per the germline V gene, CDR1 is MNHNS and CDR2 is SASEGT. The V end was cut by 2 bases, the J end by 8 bases, with 13 bases between. This CDR3 spans 15 amino acids. The CDR3 protein is CASSEHGRDYSPLHF. CDR3 DNA: TGTGCCAGCAGTGAACATGGCAGGGACTATTCACCCCTCCACTTT.

The gene calls are TRBV2 and TRBJ2-2; D is unresolved. V was clipped by 8 bases and J by 1 base, with 8 bases between them. CDR3 length equals 13 residues. Germline assignment: CDR1 SNHLY and CDR2 FYNNEI. The CDR3 nucleotides read TGTGCCAGCGGAGTCCTGAACACCGGGGAGCTGTTTTTT. It translates to CASGVLNTGELFF.

The chain employs TRBV3-1 (or the pseudogene TRBV3-2) and TRBJ1-1, with TRBD1 as a possible D gene (6 bases). Germline values: CDR1 LGHDT, CDR2 YNNKEL (reference sequence). The V and J ends lost 3 bases and 10 bases respectively, with 15 bases between them. This CDR3 region has 13 residues. The CDR3 DNA is TGTGCCAGCAGCCATGGAATGGGGGCGGGAGCTTTCTTT. This gives the protein CASSHGMGAGAFF.

The chain is built from TRBV21-1 and TRBJ1-2; the table gives TRBD1 as D, unverified against the DNA. TRBV21-1 is an annotated pseudogene. The CDR3 has 12 residues. The CDR3 spells CASLRTGHGYTF. The CDR3 DNA reads as TGTGCCAGCCTACGCACAGGGCATGGCTACACCTTC.

The rearrangement joins TRBV28 to TRBJ1-1, with no clear D. V was clipped by 7 bases and J by 0 bases, with 18 bases between them. The CDR3 is 16 residues long. CDR1 and CDR2 from the germline V gene are MDHEN and SYDVKM. CDR3 DNA sequence: TGTGCCAGCAAACTACTAAAGGGAGCCATGAACACTGAAGCTTTCTTT. Amino acid sequence: CASKLLKGAMNTEAFF.

V and J are TRBV28 and TRBJ1-2; no definite D call. Trimming pared 4 bases from V and 9 bases from J, leaving 18 bases between. Germline V gene data show CDR1 as MDHEN and CDR2 as SYDVKM. The CDR3 spans 14 residues. In DNA form, the CDR3 reads TGTGCCAGCAGTTCGCGGGGATACTATGGCAGCTACACCTTC. Protein: CASSSRGYYGSYTF.

This clone came up once. The chain has TRBV7-3 and TRBJ2-3; TRBD2 matches 7 bases. V lost 3 bases and J lost 0; bases outside the gene matches: 6. This CDR3 spans 16 amino acids. CDR1 is SGHTA, CDR2 FQGTGA, per germline. The CDR3 loop is CASSFKGSGSTDTQYF. CDR3 DNA sequence: TGTGCCAGCAGCTTTAAAGGTAGCGGGAGCACAGATACGCAGTATTTT.

The chain carries TRBV29-1 and TRBJ2-1; 9 bases agree with TRBD1. V lost 6 bases, J lost 2 bases, and 5 bases stayed unmatched. There are 14 residues in the CDR3. Germline assignment: CDR1 SQVTM and CDR2 ANQGSEA. The CDR3 here is CSVTRDRAYNEQFF. CDR3 DNA: TGCAGCGTGACCCGGGACAGGGCCTACAATGAGCAGTTCTTC.

The chain uses TRBV4-1 and TRBJ1-2, with 11 positions matching TRBD1. Trimming at V came to 0 bases and at J to 4 bases, leaving 7 bases not matched to a gene. The CDR3 is made up of 17 amino acids. Germline V gene data show CDR1 as MGHRA and CDR2 as YSYEKL. CDR3 DNA sequence: TGCGCCAGCAGCCAAGAGAGGGACAGGGGGTTTCTCTATGGCTACACCTTC. Amino acid sequence: CASSQERDRGFLYGYTF.

J is TRBJ1-5 and V is TRBV2, with TRBD1 matching over 9 bases. J lost 6 bases, V lost 7 bases, and 4 bases had no gene match. This CDR3 region has 13 residues. The germline V gene encodes CDR1 SNHLY and CDR2 FYNNEI. CDR3 bases: TGTGCCAGCAAGGGACAGGGCCCTCAGCCCCAGCATTTT. It codes for CASKGQGPQPQHF.

V and J are TRBV15 and TRBJ1-2; D is uncertain. CDR3 length equals 14 residues. Trimming left V 4 bases short and J 1 base short, with 10 bases between. CDR1 is LNHNV and CDR2 is YYDKDF in the germline V gene (reference sequence). CDR3 loop: CATSKPGINYGYTF. CDR3 DNA: TGTGCCACCAGCAAACCGGGGATTAACTATGGCTACACCTTC.

The rearrangement links TRBV6-4 to TRBJ1-2, with TRBD1 as a possible D gene (5 bases). The CDR3 contains 14 residues. CDR1 and CDR2 from the germline V gene are MRHNA and SNTAGT. V lost 6 bases and J 4 bases, leaving 15 bases between the germline ends. CDR3 protein: CASRGDSRPYGYTF. The CDR3 nucleotides are TGTGCCAGCAGGGGGGACTCTAGGCCCTATGGCTACACCTTC.

V and J are TRBV29-1 and TRBJ1-2; TRBD1 matches at 7 bases. Germline V CDR1 and CDR2: SQVTM, ANQGSEA. The V segment lost 7 bases and the J segment 1 base; nucleotides outside the gene matches: 6. This CDR3 has 13 residues. CDR3 DNA: TGCAGCGGAACAGGGGAGAGTAACTATGGCTACACCTTC. This codes for CSGTGESNYGYTF.

The CDR3 DNA is TGTGCCAGCATAACAGTCCCCCAAGAGACCCAGTACTTC. Protein sequence: CASITVPQETQYF. The chain employs TRBV2 and TRBJ2-5; D not resolved. Germline V gives CDR1 SNHLY, CDR2 FYNNEI. V was trimmed by 7 bases and J by 1 base, leaving 10 bases between them. This CDR3 is 13 amino acids long.

CDR3: CASSWGQGSDTEAFF. The CDR3 DNA reads TGTGCCAGCAGCTGGGGACAGGGTAGCGACACTGAAGCTTTCTTT. This chain links TRBV7-9 with TRBJ1-1; TRBD1 aligns across 9 bases. CDR3 size: 15 residues. Unmatched junction bases numbered 6, after V lost 4 bases and J lost 3 bases. Germline V lookup: CDR1 SEHNR, CDR2 FQNEAQ (reference sequence).

The rearrangement uses TRBV30 and TRBJ1-3; D is possibly TRBD1 (6 bases). Trimming left V 0 bases short and J 4 bases short, with 13 bases between. Germline lookup yields CDR1 GTSNPN and CDR2 SVGIG (reference sequence). The CDR3 loop spans 15 amino acids. The CDR3 loop is CAWSVKGTPGNTIYF. The DNA of the CDR3 is TGTGCCTGGAGTGTAAAGGGGACACCGGGAAACACCATATATTTT.

The chain links TRBV4-1 to TRBJ1-4, with D unclear. The CDR3 has 18 residues. Germline assignment: CDR1 MGHRA and CDR2 YSYEKL. V was clipped by 3 bases and J by 7 bases, with 24 bases between them. Written as DNA, the CDR3 is TGCGCCAGCAGCCACCAAACCCCCTCCAACGCGGGTGGTGAAAAACTGTTTTTT. Encoded protein: CASSHQTPSNAGGEKLFF.

The rearrangement uses TRBV18 and TRBJ2-5; D is undetermined. The CDR3 has 15 residues. Germline V gene data show CDR1 as KGHSH and CDR2 as LQKENI. V dropped 0 bases and J dropped 1 base, with 9 bases sitting between them. The CDR3 sequence: CASSPPSLTQETQYF. The DNA for the CDR3 is TGTGCCAGCTCACCACCGAGTTTAACCCAAGAGACCCAGTACTTC.

The CDR3 DNA reads as TGTGCCAGCAGCCCAATTGGTTGGGGTGCGGGTGAGCAGTTCTTC. This translates into CASSPIGWGAGEQFF. This chain joins TRBV3-1 (or the pseudogene TRBV3-2) and TRBJ2-1; TRBD2 might be the D (5 bases). The CDR3 runs 15 residues. Trimming shortened V by 4 bases and J by 9 bases, and 19 bases separated the two germline ends. Looked up from germline, CDR1 is LGHDT and CDR2 is YNNKEL (reference sequence).

The V gene is TRBV5-1, the J gene TRBJ2-3; possibly TRBD2 for D (6 bases). The CDR3 is 16 amino acids. Germline CDR1 SGHRS, CDR2 YFSETQ. Trimming took off 7 bases at V and 2 bases at J, with 20 bases between the two ends. The CDR3 here is CASAPFSSAATDTQYF. In nucleotides, the CDR3 is TGCGCCAGCGCCCCCTTCTCTAGCGCAGCCACAGATACGCAGTATTTT.

V gene TRBV9 combines with J gene TRBJ2-7; D possibly corresponds to TRBD1 (7 bases). Trimming took 8 bases from V and 4 from J, leaving 16 bases between them. Germline V lookup: CDR1 SGDLS, CDR2 YYNGEE. The CDR3 spans 13 residues. CDR3 bases: TGTGCCAGTAACCAGGGGGGTGGGTACGAGCAGTACTTC. It is translated as CASNQGGGYEQYF.

This chain links TRBV6-2 or TRBV6-3 with TRBJ2-5; TRBD1 is a possible D gene (6 bases). The CDR3 is made up of 11 amino acids. The V gene lost 5 bases and the J gene lost 5 bases, with 6 bases spanning the gap. The V gene's germline CDR1 is MNHEY and CDR2 SVGEGT. CDR3 protein: CASSQGETQYF. Here the CDR3 DNA reads TGTGCCAGCAGTCAGGGGGAGACCCAGTACTTC.